The 23 T cell receptor beta chains in this list originate from one sample, sequenced in a study of Graves' ophthalmopathy and Graves' hyperthyroidism. Amplification of TCR beta CDR3 regions used RNA transcripts. After a first-round RT-PCR with HTBI primers, a second-round multiplex PCR was run. TCRdb analysed the multiplex PCR reads with MiXCR anew, one entry per CDR3 protein. Of 350,000 to 450,000 distinct CDR3 sequences listed, approximately 21% are singletons. Sequencing was done on a sample of peripheral blood. These receptors were obtained from a woman aged 18-35 years with stable Graves' hyperthyroidism.

This clonotype was counted many times. J is TRBJ2-5 and V is TRBV15; 10 nucleotides match TRBD2. V was clipped by 1 base and J by 5 bases; unmatched bases: 7. The CDR3 totals 16 residues. In germline, CDR1 is LNHNV, CDR2 YYDKDF (reference sequence). CDR3 DNA: TGTGCCACCAGCAGAGGTGCAGCGGGAGGGGGCGAGACCCAGTACTTC. The encoded protein is CATSRGAAGGGETQYF.

This clonotype was recorded at least ten times. The chain recombines TRBV10-3 with TRBJ1-1; no reliable D call. The V gene lost 6 bases and the J gene lost 2 bases, with 13 bases spanning the gap. The germline gives CDR1 ENHRY, CDR2 SYGVKD. CDR3 size: 14 residues. The CDR3 coding sequence is TGTGCCATCAGACGGTCCCAACTCAACACTGAAGCTTTCTTT. Translating gives CAIRRSQLNTEAFF.

This clonotype was counted at least ten times. The V gene is TRBV27, the J gene TRBJ2-7; 11 bases line up with TRBD2. The CDR3 spans 15 residues. With V trimmed by 6 bases and J by 6 bases, 10 bases remained unmatched. Per germline, CDR1 MNHEY and CDR2 SMNVEV (reference sequence). CDR3 sequence (DNA): TGTGCCAGCAGAAGGGGGACTAGCGGTACCTTCGAGCAGTACTTC. It specifies CASRRGTSGTFEQYF.

This clonotype was counted at least ten times. The gene calls are TRBV6-1 and TRBJ2-7; D is undetermined. Germline V gene data show CDR1 as MNHNS and CDR2 as SASEGT. The V end lost 1 base, the J end lost 2 bases, and 9 bases lay between the germline ends. The CDR3 runs 14 residues. The CDR3 sequence: CASSEGQSPYEQYF. The CDR3 coding sequence is TGTGCCAGCAGTGAAGGGCAGTCCCCCTACGAGCAGTACTTC.

This clonotype was picked up many times. The gene calls are TRBV6-2 or TRBV6-3 and TRBJ1-1; 11 bases line up with TRBD1. Germline CDR1 reads MNHEY; CDR2 reads SVGEGT. The CDR3 spans 18 residues. With V trimmed by 6 bases and J by 1 base, 13 bases remained unmatched. Here the CDR3 reads CASSHGYPGQGENTEAFF. CDR3 sequence (DNA): TGTGCCAGCAGCCACGGATATCCGGGACAGGGGGAGAACACTGAAGCTTTCTTT.

The table lists this clonotype with a few counts. CDR3 region: CASILAGETQYF. CDR3 nucleotide sequence: TGTGCCAGTATTTTAGCGGGAGAGACCCAGTACTTC. The genes are TRBV19 and TRBJ2-5, with TRBD2 identical over 7 bases. The J segment lost 4 bases and the V segment lost 7 bases, leaving 3 bases of the junction unmatched. Germline V gene sequence: CDR1 LNHDA, CDR2 SQIVND (reference sequence). The CDR3 totals 12 residues.

The sample holds many counts of this clonotype. The chain recombines TRBV15 with TRBJ2-5, with D hard to call. Trimming took 0 bases from V and 5 from J, leaving 7 bases between them. CDR3 length: 13 residues. Germline CDR1 LNHNV, CDR2 YYDKDF (reference sequence). In nucleotides, the CDR3 is TGTGCCACCAGCAGAGACCTCGGGGAGACCCAGTACTTC. Translation: CATSRDLGETQYF.

This clonotype was detected only a few times. The rearrangement joins TRBV3-1 to TRBJ2-5, with 8 nucleotides matching TRBD2. Germline assignment: CDR1 LGHDT and CDR2 YNNKEL (reference sequence). Trimming at V came to 2 bases and at J to 5 bases, leaving 10 bases not matched to a gene. The CDR3 contains 16 residues. The DNA for the CDR3 is TGTGCCAGCAGCCAATGGGGTAGCGGGACGGCTGAGACCCAGTACTTC. Protein sequence: CASSQWGSGTAETQYF.

Many counts were recorded for this clonotype. One end of the junction fails to match germline, which may point to a read error. The chain uses TRBV6-7 and TRBJ1-6, with TRBD1 identical over 9 bases. TRBV6-7 is identified as an open reading frame with a role that is uncertain. This CDR3 contains 18 residues. The CDR3 bases are TGTGCCAGCAGTCCCCCCACCGACCGGGACAGGGAAAGAGGAAGGCCCGCTTTT. It codes for CASSPPTDRDRERGRPAF.

The rearrangement links TRBV6-1 to TRBJ2-5; 9 bases fit TRBD2. Per germline, CDR1 MNHNS and CDR2 SASEGT. This CDR3 region has 18 residues. V gave up 2 bases and J gave up 3 bases; unmatched junction bases: 13. The CDR3, as DNA: TGTGCCAGCAGTGAATTTCGGCGGGGGGGCCGGTTAGAAGAGACCCAGTACTTC. Translated, it gives CASSEFRRGGRLEETQYF.

Ten or more counts support this clonotype. The chain employs TRBV9 and TRBJ2-5; tentative D call: TRBD1 (5 bases). CDR3 length equals 15 residues. Trimming pared 6 bases from V and 0 bases from J, leaving 15 bases between. CDR1 is SGDLS and CDR2 is YYNGEE in the germline V gene. CDR3 DNA sequence: TGTGCCAGCACCCTGGGGCTCCAGAACCAAGAGACCCAGTACTTC. Translation gives CASTLGLQNQETQYF. Full variable domain (missing parts from reference TRBV9 and TRBJ2-5): DSGVTQTPKHLITATGQRVTLRCSPRSGDLSVYWYQQSLDQGLQFLIQYYNGEERAKGNILERFSAQQFPDLHSELNLSSLELGDSALYFCASTLGLQNQETQYFGPGTRLLVL.

This clonotype came up many times. In nucleotides, the CDR3 is TGTGCCAGCGATAAGACTGGAAACACCATATATTTT. Its translation is CASDKTGNTIYF. The rearrangement links TRBV5-4 to TRBJ1-3; unclear D gene. CDR3 length: 12 residues. Germline V gene sequence: CDR1 SGHNT, CDR2 YYREEE (reference sequence). V was shortened by 7 bases and J by 2 bases, with 7 bases between the two germline ends.

This clonotype was recorded many times. The chain has TRBV28 and TRBJ1-5; 7 nucleotides align to TRBD1. Germline V lookup: CDR1 MDHEN, CDR2 SYDVKM. The CDR3 extends over 15 amino acids. Losses at the gene ends were 5 bases for V and 2 bases for J; bases not matched to a gene: 6. The CDR3 here is CASSPTGKGNQPQHF. The DNA for the CDR3 is TGTGCCAGCAGTCCGACAGGGAAAGGCAATCAGCCCCAGCATTTT.

J is TRBJ1-1 and V is TRBV12-3 or TRBV12-4, with 7 bases that match TRBD1. CDR3 size: 15 residues. V lost 6 bases and J lost 2; bases outside the gene matches: 9. CDR3 in DNA: TGTGCCAGCAGCTCCCGGGACAGTTCCAACACTGAAGCTTTCTTT. Translation: CASSSRDSSNTEAFF.

This clonotype was detected ten times or more. The V and J genes are TRBV2 and TRBJ2-7; 14 bases agree with TRBD2. From germline, CDR1 is SNHLY and CDR2 FYNNEI. V lost 6 bases to trimming and J lost 5 bases; unmatched junction nucleotides: 9. The CDR3 is 16 amino acids. The chain's CDR3 is CASRTSGRALRDEQYF. The CDR3 DNA sequence: TGTGCCAGCAGGACTAGCGGGAGGGCCCTCCGGGACGAGCAGTACTTC.

This clonotype was seen at least ten times. The CDR3 nucleotides read TGTGCCAGCAGTGACGGGCAGGGGGCGCGGGAGACCCAGTACTTC. Residues: CASSDGQGARETQYF. The chain couples TRBV2 to TRBJ2-5; 8 bases line up with TRBD1. With 3 bases clipped from V and 5 bases from J, the junction kept 8 bases outside the gene matches. The CDR3 has 15 residues. Germline-derived CDR1 and CDR2 are SNHLY and FYNNEI.

This clonotype was counted at least ten times. The J gene is TRBJ2-4, the V gene TRBV20-1; TRBD1 might be the D (6 bases). CDR1 is DFQATT, CDR2 SNEGSKA, per germline (reference sequence). The CDR3 runs to 15 residues. Trimming pared 2 bases from V and 3 bases from J, leaving 14 bases between. The CDR3 DNA sequence: TGCAGTGCTAGATCAGGGGAAGGGGGCAAAAACATTCAGTACTTC. Its translation is CSARSGEGGKNIQYF.

This clonotype occurred many times. The V and J genes are TRBV12-3 or TRBV12-4 and TRBJ1-3; D call uncertain. The CDR3 runs to 14 residues. Trimming removed 3 bases from V and 6 bases from J, with 12 bases in between. CDR3 protein: CASSFNSGLNTIYF. The CDR3 coding sequence is TGTGCCAGCAGTTTTAACAGCGGCTTAAACACCATATATTTT.

In its sample, this clonotype was seen once. The chain carries TRBV12-3 or TRBV12-4 and TRBJ1-2; D uncertain. CDR3 length equals 14 residues. Trimming took 6 bases from V and 2 from J, leaving 13 bases between them. CDR3 nucleotide sequence: TGTGCCAGCAGGCCTAAGACGGGAAACTATGGCTACACCTTC. Translated: CASRPKTGNYGYTF.

V usage is TRBV27 and J usage is TRBJ2-7; 11 bases are a match to TRBD2. The V and J ends lost 6 bases and 3 bases, in that order; junction bases with no gene match: 4. The CDR3 extends over 14 amino acids. Germline V gives CDR1 MNHEY, CDR2 SMNVEV (reference sequence). CDR3 sequence: CASRVTSGSYEQYF. CDR3 DNA sequence: TGTGCCAGCAGAGTCACTAGCGGGAGCTACGAGCAGTACTTC.

This clonotype came up many times. V is TRBV13 and J is TRBJ2-5; D call uncertain. The CDR3 totals 13 residues. Trimming removed 2 bases at V and 2 bases at J, with 6 bases between. CDR1 is PRHDT, CDR2 FYEKMQ, per germline (reference sequence). CDR3 DNA sequence: TGTGCCAGCAGCTTACAGCAACAAGAGACCCAGTACTTC. Translation: CASSLQQQETQYF.

This clonotype was seen ten or more times. V is TRBV12-3 or TRBV12-4 and J is TRBJ1-2; D may be TRBD1 (5 bases). The CDR3 is 12 residues long. The germline V and J ends were trimmed by 1 base and 8 bases, with 8 bases remaining between them. The CDR3 protein is CASSLGGVGYTF. DNA for the CDR3: TGTGCCAGCAGTTTAGGAGGGGTCGGCTACACCTTC.

This clonotype was detected ten times or more. V is TRBV11-1 and J is TRBJ2-5, with a weak D call TRBD1 (5 bases). V was trimmed by 5 bases and J by 5 bases, leaving 21 bases between them. Germline V gene data show CDR1 as SGHAT and CDR2 as FQDESV (reference sequence). The CDR3 runs to 16 residues. CDR3 DNA: TGTGCCAGCAGCGACCTAAGTAAGGGGCCTGCGGAGACCCAGTACTTC. Protein sequence: CASSDLSKGPAETQYF.